This is a list of T cell receptor beta chains from one sample in a study of blood T cell repertoires in COVID-19. Assay: immunoSEQ multiplex PCR; the TCRdb copy retains only in-frame clones and omits some. Of 150,000 or so clones in the sample, 87% were seen once. Sequences were obtained from PBMCs or T cells enriched from blood (not recorded which). These receptors were obtained from a woman in her forties who had been exposed to COVID-19. Each CDR3 is given with its conserved first and last residue. D genes are given only for firm matches. Expanded clones are given a class, and other clones once, few, many or no size at all.

TRBV28	-	TRBJ2-2	-	TGTGCCAGCAGGTCATTCGGGGAGCTGTTTTTT	CASRSFGELFF
TRBV1	-	TRBJ2-5	-	TGCACAAGCAGCCAAGATTACGTGACTAGGGAAGAGACCCAGTACTTC	CTSSQDYVTREETQYF
TRBV6-4	-	TRBJ2-2	TRBD1	TGTGCCAGCAGCGTGACAGGGGGCTACGGGGAGCTGTTTTTT	CASSVTGGYGELFF
TRBV27	-	TRBJ2-3	-	TGTGCCAGCAGTGTCATACATGCTTCTGGCACAGATACGCAGTATTTT	CASSVIHASGTDTQYF
TRBV19	-	TRBJ2-1	TRBD2	TGTGCCAGTAGTATGCTAGCGGGACCCTCCTACAATGAGCAGTTCTTC	CASSMLAGPSYNEQFF
TRBV5-1	-	TRBJ1-1	-	TGCGCCAGCAGCATAATCCTTCAGGGTAATCGGAACACTGAAGCTTTCTTT	CASSIILQGNRNTEAFF
TRBV4-1	-	TRBJ1-5	-	TGCGCCAGCAGCCAAGAATCGGCCGAGGGCGGGCAGCCCCAGCATTTT	CASSQESAEGGQPQHF
TRBV6-5	-	TRBJ1-2	TRBD1	TGTGCCAGCAGTTACTCTACAGGGGGGGACTATGGCTACACCTTC	CASSYSTGGDYGYTF
TRBV3-1/TRBV3-2	-	TRBJ1-2	-	TGTGCCAGCAGCCAATATCATGGCTACACCTTC	CASSQYHGYTF
TRBV10-3	-	TRBJ1-2	TRBD1	TGTGCCACCGGACAGGATGGCTACACCTTC	CATGQDGYTF
TRBV6-5	-	TRBJ1-5	-	TGTGCCAGCAGTAGCGGGGAACCTAAGCCCCAGCATTTT	CASSSGEPKPQHF
TRBV7-3	-	TRBJ1-1	TRBD1	TGTGCCAGCAGCGGATTCCGGGACAGGGGTGATACTGAAGCTTTCTTT	CASSGFRDRGDTEAFF
TRBV3-1/TRBV3-2	-	TRBJ1-1	-	TGTGCCAGCAGCCAAGGCTCAGGAAATAGGCGCACTGAAGCTTTCTTT	CASSQGSGNRRTEAFF
TRBV3-1/TRBV3-2	-	TRBJ1-2	-	TGTGCCAGCAGCCAAGGTATTAGGCTAGGGGGTTATGGCTACACCTTC	CASSQGIRLGGYGYTF
TRBV18	-	TRBJ2-5	-	TGTGCCAGCTCAGCGGGGGAGACCCAGTACTTC	CASSAGETQYF
TRBV6-2/TRBV6-3	-	TRBJ1-1	-	TGTGCCAGCACCCCGGGGGGGGGCACTGAAGCTTTCTTT	CASTPGGGTEAFF
TRBV4-3	-	TRBJ2-2	TRBD2	TGCGCCAGCAGCCAAGAAGCGGCGGGAGGTGTCACCGGGGAGCTGTTTTTT	CASSQEAAGGVTGELFF
TRBV6-2/TRBV6-3	once	TRBJ1-1	-	TGTGCCAGCAGCGAACAGGGTACTGAAGCTTTCTTT	CASSEQGTEAFF
TRBV29-1	-	TRBJ1-2	-	TGCAGCGTTGAACCCCCAGGGGAAGGCTACACCTTC	CSVEPPGEGYTF
TRBV29-1	few	TRBJ1-1	-	TGCAGCGGATCAAGGCTGACAGGTAGGAACACTGAAGCTTTCTTT	CSGSRLTGRNTEAFF
TRBV2	-	TRBJ1-5	-	TGTGCCAGCAGTGATCTATTCCTCCTAGACAGCAATCAGCCCCAGCATTTT	CASSDLFLLDSNQPQHF
TRBV6-5	-	TRBJ1-3	-	TGTGCCAGCAGCGGAGATGGAGGAAACACCATATATTTT	CASSGDGGNTIYF
TRBV28	once	TRBJ1-4	TRBD1	TGTGCCAGCAGTACTTGGACAGGGAATGAAAAACTGTTTTTT	CASSTWTGNEKLFF
TRBV2	-	TRBJ1-1	-	TGTGCCAGCAGTGTGGGGGGATTGAACACTGAAGCTTTCTTT	CASSVGGLNTEAFF
TRBV2	-	TRBJ2-1	-	TGTGCCAGCAGGGAACTAGAGTATGAGCAGTTCTTC	CASRELEYEQFF
TRBV19	-	TRBJ1-5	TRBD1	TGTGCCAGTAGAACGGGACAGGGGATGAGCAATCAGCCCCAGCATTTT	CASRTGQGMSNQPQHF
TRBV2	-	TRBJ1-5	TRBD1	TGTGCCAGCACCGAACAGGGGTGGCAGCCCCAGCATTTT	CASTEQGWQPQHF
TRBV19	-	TRBJ2-7	-	TGTGCCAGTAGTCTCCAATTGACAGACGAGCAGTACTTC	CASSLQLTDEQYF
TRBV3-1/TRBV3-2	-	TRBJ1-2	-	TGTGCCAGCAGCCTTGGAGAAGCTAACTATGGCTACACCTTC	CASSLGEANYGYTF
TRBV5-6	-	TRBJ1-1	-	TGTGCCAGCAGCTTGAGGGGAACTGAAGCTTTCTTT	CASSLRGTEAFF
TRBV7-2	-	TRBJ2-3	-	TGTGCCAGCAGCTTTTACAGCCCAGATACGCAGTATTTT	CASSFYSPDTQYF
TRBV5-4	once	TRBJ2-2	-	TGTGCCAGCAGCTTGGATTCAGGGGCGAACACCGGGGAGCTGTTTTTT	CASSLDSGANTGELFF
TRBV7-2	-	TRBJ2-1	-	TGTGCCAGCAGCGCTGGAGGGGGGGGCAATGAGCAGTTCTTC	CASSAGGGGNEQFF
TRBV4-1	-	TRBJ2-1	TRBD2	TGCGCCAGCAGCCGCGACGCAGCGGGAGGGCCTGGGGAGCAGTTCTTC	CASSRDAAGGPGEQFF
TRBV7-9	-	TRBJ2-5	-	TGTGCCAGCAGGGAAGCGGGAGAGACCCAGTACTTC	CASREAGETQYF
TRBV19	-	TRBJ2-1	TRBD2	TGTGCCAGTAGTGGTGGAGGACTAGCGGGGCCTAACAATGAGCAGTTCTTC	CASSGGGLAGPNNEQFF
TRBV2	-	TRBJ2-4	-	TGTGCCAGCACCTCCCCCGGCGACTTAGCCAAAAACATTCAGTACTTC	CASTSPGDLAKNIQYF
TRBV9	-	TRBJ2-5	-	TGTGCCAGCAGCCCCGGCGGGAACCAAGAGACCCAGTACTTC	CASSPGGNQETQYF
TRBV5-1	-	TRBJ1-4	-	TGCGCCAGCAGCTTGGATGTTACAACTAATGAAAAACTGTTTTTT	CASSLDVTTNEKLFF
TRBV5-6	-	TRBJ2-7	-	TGTGCCAGCAGCTCGGGGACACGCTACGAGCAGTACTTC	CASSSGTRYEQYF
TRBV11-3	-	TRBJ2-1	TRBD1	TGTGCCAGCAGCTTAGTTCCAGGGGGCGCAGGTAATGAGCAGTTCTTC	CASSLVPGGAGNEQFF
TRBV7-9	-	TRBJ1-3	TRBD1	TGTGCCAGCAGCCCTACGACAGGGATCTCTGGAAACACCATATATTTT	CASSPTTGISGNTIYF
TRBV4-1	-	TRBJ2-1	TRBD2	TGCGCCAGCAGCCTTCTGGCGGGAGTTAATGAGCAGTTCTTC	CASSLLAGVNEQFF
TRBV18	-	TRBJ2-7	TRBD2	TGTGCCAGCTCACCGGCAGCGGGAGGCGGGGGACCCTACGAGCAGTACTTC	CASSPAAGGGGPYEQYF
TRBV13	-	TRBJ1-2	-	TGTGCCAGCAGCTCGCCGACCGACGGGGGTTATGGCTACACCTTC	CASSSPTDGGYGYTF
TRBV7-3	-	TRBJ1-1	-	TGTGCCAGCAGCCCACACCTTAACACTGAAGCTTTCTTT	CASSPHLNTEAFF
TRBV5-1	-	TRBJ1-5	TRBD1	TGCGCCAGCAGGCCGGGACAGGGGTTGAATCAGCCCCAGCATTTT	CASRPGQGLNQPQHF
TRBV9	-	TRBJ2-1	-	TGTGCCAGCAGCGCCACAGGGTACTCCTACAATGAGCAGTTCTTC	CASSATGYSYNEQFF
TRBV12-3/TRBV12-4	-	TRBJ1-1	-	TGTGCCAGCAGGTCTACAGGGGAAGCTTTCTTT	CASRSTGEAFF
TRBV7-8	-	TRBJ2-3	TRBD2	TGTGCCAGCAGCTCAGGGACTAGCGGGACCTATACGCAGTATTTT	CASSSGTSGTYTQYF
TRBV6-1	-	TRBJ1-1	-	TGTGCCAGCAGTGAAGCGCTCGCCCGGGTCTCTGAAGCTTTCTTT	CASSEALARVSEAFF
TRBV5-1	-	TRBJ2-3	-	TGCGCCAGCAGCTTGGCCGGGGGAGATACGCAGTATTTT	CASSLAGGDTQYF
TRBV6-4	-	TRBJ1-4	-	TGTGCCAGCAGTGGCCAGAGGGCCTTTAATGAAAAACTGTTTTTT	CASSGQRAFNEKLFF
TRBV19	-	TRBJ1-1	TRBD1	TGTGCCACAAAAGGGGACAGGGCTGAAGCTTTCTTT	CATKGDRAEAFF
TRBV28	once	TRBJ2-5	-	TGTGCCAGCAGTCAGGAAGAGACCCAGTACTTC	CASSQEETQYF